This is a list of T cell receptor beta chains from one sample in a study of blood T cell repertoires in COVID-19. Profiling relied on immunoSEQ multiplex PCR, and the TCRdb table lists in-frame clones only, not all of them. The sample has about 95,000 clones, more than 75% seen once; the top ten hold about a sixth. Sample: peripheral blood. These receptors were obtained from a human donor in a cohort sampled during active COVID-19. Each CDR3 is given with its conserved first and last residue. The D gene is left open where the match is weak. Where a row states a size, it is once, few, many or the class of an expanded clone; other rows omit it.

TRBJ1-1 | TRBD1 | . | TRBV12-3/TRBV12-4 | CASSLAQGTEAFF | TGTGCCAGCAGTTTAGCACAGGGGACTGAAGCTTTCTTT
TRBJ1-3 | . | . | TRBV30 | CAWSPRNTIYF | TGTGCCTGGAGTCCTCGGAACACCATATATTTT
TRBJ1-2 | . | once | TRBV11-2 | CASSLTEGGDGYTF | TGTGCCAGCAGCTTGACTGAGGGAGGCGATGGCTACACCTTC
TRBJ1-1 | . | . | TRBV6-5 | CASSTTPMNTEAFF | TGTGCCAGCAGTACCACACCGATGAACACTGAAGCTTTCTTT
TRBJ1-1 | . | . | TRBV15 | CATKDRMNTEAFF | TGTGCCACCAAAGACAGAATGAACACTGAAGCTTTCTTT
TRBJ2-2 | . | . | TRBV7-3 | CASSAQSGELFF | TGTGCCAGCAGCGCACAGTCCGGGGAGCTGTTTTTT
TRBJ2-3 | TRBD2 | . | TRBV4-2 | CASSQRGGGTDTQYF | TGTGCCAGCAGCCAGCGGGGGGGCGGCACAGATACGCAGTATTTT
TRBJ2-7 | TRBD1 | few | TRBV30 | CAWSTGGASYEQYF | TGTGCCTGGTCTACAGGGGGCGCATCCTACGAGCAGTACTTC
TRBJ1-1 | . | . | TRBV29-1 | CSVGGGLGNTEAFF | TGCAGCGTTGGCGGGGGCCTAGGTAACACTGAAGCTTTCTTT
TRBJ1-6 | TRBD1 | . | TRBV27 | CASSLSQGGNSPLHF | TGTGCCAGCAGTTTATCACAGGGGGGAAATTCACCCCTCCACTTT
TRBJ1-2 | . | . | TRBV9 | CASSFRTDFRSYGYTF | TGTGCCAGCAGCTTTAGGACAGACTTTAGGTCCTATGGCTACACCTTC
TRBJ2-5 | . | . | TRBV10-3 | CAISESLGGETQYF | TGTGCCATCAGTGAGTCACTAGGAGGGGAGACCCAGTACTTC
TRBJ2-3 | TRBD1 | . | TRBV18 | CASSRRDRAADTQYF | TGTGCCAGCTCACGCCGGGACAGGGCCGCAGATACGCAGTATTTT
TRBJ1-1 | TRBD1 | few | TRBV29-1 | CSVTYRGGTEAFF | TGCAGCGTCACATACAGGGGGGGGACTGAAGCTTTCTTT
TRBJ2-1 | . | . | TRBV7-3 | CASSLTALGGREIRGEQFF | TGTGCCAGCAGCTTAACAGCGTTAGGCGGCAGGGAAATTCGCGGTGAGCAGTTCTTC
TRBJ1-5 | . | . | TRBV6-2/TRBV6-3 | CASSLAGVLSNQPQHF | TGTGCCAGCAGTTTGGCAGGGGTCCTGAGTAATCAGCCCCAGCATTTT
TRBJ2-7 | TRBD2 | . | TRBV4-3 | CASSQDVTSGGYGQYF | TGCGCCAGCAGCCAAGATGTGACTAGCGGGGGGTACGGGCAGTACTTC
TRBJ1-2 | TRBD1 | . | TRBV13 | CASSPGDRAVSNYGYTF | TGTGCCAGCAGCCCCGGGGACAGGGCGGTGTCCAACTATGGCTACACCTTC
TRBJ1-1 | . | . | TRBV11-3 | CASSRAGGTEAFF | TGTGCCAGCAGCCGTGCGGGGGGCACTGAAGCTTTCTTT
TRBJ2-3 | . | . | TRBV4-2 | CASSQGLPFMADTQYF | TGTGCCAGCAGCCAAGGCCTACCCTTCATGGCAGATACGCAGTATTTT
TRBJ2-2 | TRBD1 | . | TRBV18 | CASSPGTATGGGELFF | TGTGCCAGCTCACCAGGGACAGCGACCGGTGGCGGGGAGCTGTTTTTT
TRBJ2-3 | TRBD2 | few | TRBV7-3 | CASSSTGTSGTDTQYF | TGTGCCAGCAGCTCAACCGGGACTAGCGGCACAGATACGCAGTATTTT
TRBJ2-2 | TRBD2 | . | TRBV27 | CASRAGGPSGELFF | TGTGCCAGCAGAGCGGGGGGGCCGTCCGGGGAGCTGTTTTTT
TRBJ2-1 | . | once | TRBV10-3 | CAISDGTFYNEQFF | TGTGCCATCAGTGACGGTACCTTCTACAATGAGCAGTTCTTC
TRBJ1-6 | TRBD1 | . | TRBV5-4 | CASSLNRGGRGSPLHF | TGTGCCAGCAGCTTAAACAGGGGTGGCAGAGGATCACCCCTCCACTTT
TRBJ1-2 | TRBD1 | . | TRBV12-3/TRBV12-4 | CASRNRGHYGYTF | TGTGCCAGCAGAAACAGGGGGCACTATGGCTACACCTTC
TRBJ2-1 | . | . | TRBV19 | CASSIESPPQQFF | TGTGCCAGTAGTATAGAGTCCCCCCCTCAGCAGTTCTTC
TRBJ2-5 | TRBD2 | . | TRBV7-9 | CASSLASGGQETQYF | TGTGCCAGCAGCTTGGCTAGCGGGGGGCAAGAGACCCAGTACTTC
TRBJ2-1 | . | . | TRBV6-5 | CASSQSLAEQFF | TGTGCCAGCAGCCAATCCCTGGCTGAGCAGTTCTTC
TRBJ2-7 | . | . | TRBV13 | CASSLRSGSAEQYF | TGTGCCAGCAGCTTACGGTCGGGTTCGGCCGAGCAGTACTTC
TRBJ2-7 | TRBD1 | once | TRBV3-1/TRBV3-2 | CASSQGPGQGALRYEQYF | TGTGCCAGCAGCCAAGGGCCCGGACAGGGGGCTCTACGATACGAGCAGTACTTC
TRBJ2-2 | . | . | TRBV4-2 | CASSQDPGGSTGELFF | TGTGCCAGCAGCCAAGACCCGGGGGGCTCCACCGGGGAGCTGTTTTTT
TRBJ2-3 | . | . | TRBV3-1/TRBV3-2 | CASSQSLRGSTTDTQYF | TGTGCCAGCAGCCAATCGCTCCGGGGGAGCACCACAGATACGCAGTATTTT
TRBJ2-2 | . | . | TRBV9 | CASSVSGLITGELFF | TGTGCCAGCAGCGTTTCGGGACTGATCACCGGGGAGCTGTTTTTT
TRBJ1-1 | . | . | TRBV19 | CASSTRLTEAFF | TGTGCCAGTAGTACCCGACTGACTGAAGCTTTCTTT
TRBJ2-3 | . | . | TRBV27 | CASKGLGTDTQYF | TGTGCCAGCAAGGGACTCGGCACAGATACGCAGTATTTT
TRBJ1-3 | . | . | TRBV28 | CASSLHSSGNTIYF | TGTGCCAGCAGTTTACACAGCTCTGGAAACACCATATATTTT
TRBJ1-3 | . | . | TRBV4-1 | CASSQEPASGGNTIYF | TGCGCCAGCAGCCAAGAACCGGCTTCGGGTGGAAACACCATATATTTT
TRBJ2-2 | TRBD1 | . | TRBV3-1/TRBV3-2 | CASSHQGVDTGELFF | TGTGCCAGCAGCCATCAGGGGGTTGACACCGGGGAGCTGTTTTTT
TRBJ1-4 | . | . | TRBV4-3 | CASSEMGATNEKLFF | TGCGCCAGCAGCGAGATGGGGGCGACTAATGAAAAACTGTTTTTT
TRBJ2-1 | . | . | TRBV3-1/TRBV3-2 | CASSLLQAYNEQFF | TGTGCCAGCAGCCTCTTACAGGCATACAATGAGCAGTTCTTC
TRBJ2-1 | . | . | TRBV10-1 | CASNLYNEQFF | TGCGCCAGCAACCTATACAATGAGCAGTTCTTC
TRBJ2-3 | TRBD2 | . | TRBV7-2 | CASRKTSGVYDTQYF | TGTGCCAGCAGGAAAACTAGCGGGGTTTATGATACGCAGTATTTT
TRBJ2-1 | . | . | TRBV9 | CASSGAGSNEQFF | TGTGCCAGCAGCGGGGCAGGGTCCAATGAGCAGTTCTTC
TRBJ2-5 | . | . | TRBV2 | CASTNGGGGLQETQYF | TGTGCCAGCACCAACGGCGGCGGGGGCCTCCAAGAGACCCAGTACTTC
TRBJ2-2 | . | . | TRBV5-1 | CASSLSRGTGELFF | TGCGCCAGCAGCTTGTCCAGGGGTACCGGGGAGCTGTTTTTT
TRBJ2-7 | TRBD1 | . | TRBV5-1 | CASSLVVRGSEQYF | TGCGCCAGCAGCTTGGTGGTCAGGGGGAGCGAGCAGTACTTC
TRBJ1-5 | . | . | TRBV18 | CASSPSGVSNQPQHF | TGTGCCAGCTCACCATCAGGGGTCAGCAATCAGCCCCAGCATTTT
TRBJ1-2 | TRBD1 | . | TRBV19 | CASSAGQGYGYTF | TGTGCCAGTAGTGCCGGACAGGGGTATGGCTACACCTTC